The clone carrying this T cell receptor beta chain was observed a single time. In the authors' workflow: The authors estimated nucleated cell counts from reference gene primer amplification. TCRdb's copy holds only in-frame clones and misses some; the assay was immunoSEQ multiplex PCR. Clone size and the V and J calls come from that table; the DNA yielded D and trimming. The repertoire holds 110,000 or so clones, about 85% seen once, with less than 2% in the top ten. The data stem from a study of blood T cell repertoires in COVID-19. About the study: Some COVID-19 samples were acute and others convalescent; all came from the United States, Italy and Spain.

The V gene end was trimmed by 4 bases and the J gene end by 3 bases; junction bases not matched to a gene: 6. Germline V gives CDR1 SGHRS, CDR2 YFSETQ. This CDR3 region has 17 residues. This rearrangement joins TRBV5-1 to TRBJ2-2; 13 bases agree with TRBD2. This clonotype was sampled from a man in his fifties with acute or convalescent COVID-19. The sample comprised peripheral blood. CDR3 loop: CASSPLTSGGDTGELFF. The DNA of the CDR3 is TGCGCCAGCAGCCCTCTCACTAGCGGGGGGGACACCGGGGAGCTGTTTTTT. Full variable domain (missing parts from reference TRBV5-1 and TRBJ2-2): KAGVTQTPRYLIKTRGQQVTLSCSPISGHRSVSWYQQTPGQGLQFLFEYFSETQRNKGNFPGRFSGRQFSNSRSEMNVSTLELGDSALYLCASSPLTSGGDTGELFFGEGSRLTVL.